This entry lists 27 T cell receptor beta chains sequenced from one sample in a study of control samples from healthy donors and cancer patients. This table comes from immunoSEQ multiplex PCR, and its TCRdb copy is limited to in-frame clones, with some not included. The sample lists 110,000 to 150,000 clones; roughly 90% were seen once. Source material: blood. Receptor source: a man aged 30-40 years in good health.

The chain links TRBV5-1 to TRBJ2-3, with D unresolved. The CDR3 runs to 15 residues. Trimming pared 4 bases from V and 2 bases from J, leaving 14 bases between. The germline CDR1 and CDR2 sequences are SGHRS and YFSETQ. The CDR3 reads CASSTRRTDTDTQYF. CDR3 DNA: TGCGCCAGCAGCACCCGGCGGACGGACACAGATACGCAGTATTTT. The whole variable domain, filled in from reference TRBV5-1 and TRBJ2-3, reads KAGVTQTPRYLIKTRGQQVTLSCSPISGHRSVSWYQQTPGQGLQFLFEYFSETQRNKGNFPGRFSGRQFSNSRSEMNVSTLELGDSALYLCASSTRRTDTDTQYFGPGTRLTVL.

This chain links TRBV19 with TRBJ2-2; D may be TRBD2 (5 bases). The V end lost 3 bases, the J end lost 5 bases, and 7 bases lay between the germline ends. The CDR3 is 13 residues long. CDR1 is LNHDA, CDR2 SQIVND, per germline (reference sequence). CDR3 protein: CASSITRTGELFF. The CDR3, as DNA: TGTGCCAGTAGTATTACTAGGACCGGGGAGCTGTTTTTT.

V is TRBV24-1 and J is TRBJ2-5, with D maybe TRBD1 (6 bases). Germline loops: CDR1 KGHDR, CDR2 SFDVKD. The CDR3 is 16 amino acids. Trimming removed 2 bases from V and 5 bases from J, with 17 bases in between. CDR3 in DNA: TGTGCCACCAGTGATTCCCGACGTAACCAGGGGGAGACCCAGTACTTC. Amino acids: CATSDSRRNQGETQYF.

The rearrangement joins TRBV6-1 to TRBJ2-7, with 7 positions matching TRBD2. The CDR3 is 15 amino acids. Germline CDR1 MNHNS, CDR2 SASEGT. After removal of 6 bases from V and 0 bases from J, the junction contained 8 bases not matched to a gene. CDR3 protein: CASRREGGSSYEQYF. The DNA of the CDR3 is TGTGCCAGCAGGCGTGAGGGCGGGAGCTCCTACGAGCAGTACTTC.

This chain links TRBV10-1 with TRBJ2-1; 16 bases are shared with TRBD2. In germline, CDR1 is WNHNN, CDR2 SYGVQD (reference sequence). The CDR3 is 19 amino acids. V gave up 3 bases and J gave up 4 bases; unmatched junction bases: 9. The CDR3 sequence is CASSEGTSGGALLYNEQFF. In DNA form, the CDR3 reads TGCGCCAGCAGTGAAGGGACTAGCGGGGGGGCCCTTCTTTACAATGAGCAGTTCTTC.

This clone appeared a few times. The CDR3, as DNA: TGTGCAAGTCGCGCACTAGCGGGAGGTGGGCCCGCTTCCTACGAGCAGTACTTC. It encodes CASRALAGGGPASYEQYF. The chain links TRBV12-2 to TRBJ2-7; the table's D call of TRBD2 was not tested on the DNA. TRBV12-2 is a pseudogene. The CDR3 consists of 18 residues.

The chain joins TRBV7-9 to TRBJ2-5; TRBD2 might be the D (5 bases). The V and J ends lost 5 bases and 2 bases respectively, with 12 bases between them. Germline CDR1 SEHNR, CDR2 FQNEAQ (reference sequence). The CDR3 loop spans 14 amino acids. The CDR3 nucleotides read TGTGCCAGCAGCCCCCTTCGACTACAAGAGACCCAGTACTTC. As protein: CASSPLRLQETQYF.

V is TRBV18 and J is TRBJ1-3; the D is unclear. The CDR3 has 16 residues. Germline V gene lookup returns CDR1 KGHSH and CDR2 LQKENI. The germline V and J ends were trimmed by 1 base and 0 bases, with 10 bases remaining between them. CDR3 nucleotides: TGTGCCAGCTCACCACAACCTCGGGACTCTGGAAACACCATATATTTT. As protein: CASSPQPRDSGNTIYF.

This clone was recorded once. Other DNA sequences within the sample encode an identical CDR3. The chain joins TRBV19 to TRBJ1-1; D not resolved. Germline CDR1 and CDR2: LNHDA and SQIVND (reference sequence). This CDR3 region has 13 residues. V was cut by 4 bases and J by 0 bases, with 6 bases left in between. This CDR3 is CASSTQVNTEAFF. The CDR3 DNA is TGTGCCAGTAGTACCCAGGTGAACACTGAAGCTTTCTTT.

The chain couples TRBV3-1 (or the pseudogene TRBV3-2) to TRBJ2-3; tentative D call: TRBD2 (5 bases). The CDR3 is 13 amino acids. V lost 2 bases, J lost 10 bases, and 13 bases lay in between. Germline values: CDR1 LGHDT, CDR2 YNNKEL (reference sequence). CDR3 sequence: CASSQPAGVAQYF. For the CDR3, the DNA is TGTGCCAGCAGCCAACCGGCCGGGGTTGCGCAGTATTTT.

The V and J genes are TRBV7-8 and TRBJ1-4; tentatively, D is TRBD1 (5 bases). CDR1 is SGHVS, CDR2 FQNEAQ, per germline. The length of the CDR3 is 14 residues. V was trimmed by 4 bases and J by 5 bases, leaving 11 bases between them. The CDR3 sequence is CASSSRDSNEKLFF. CDR3 nucleotides: TGTGCCAGCAGCTCGCGGGACTCCAATGAAAAACTGTTTTTT.

The rearrangement joins TRBV7-2 to TRBJ2-7; D gene unclear. This CDR3 is built from 13 residues. CDR1 is SGHTA and CDR2 is FQGNSA in the germline V gene. Trimming took 8 bases from V and 5 from J, leaving 16 bases between them. CDR3 region: CASRSGVKDEQYF. CDR3 coding DNA: TGTGCCAGCCGCTCTGGGGTCAAGGACGAGCAGTACTTC.

J is TRBJ1-3 and V is TRBV7-2; maybe TRBD1 (5 bases). The germline V gene has CDR1 SGHTA and CDR2 FQGNSA. The CDR3 has 15 amino acids. V shed 1 base and J shed 5 bases, with 12 bases lying between them. The DNA for the CDR3 is TGTGCCAGCAGCTTAGGGGCCCAGGGTAGAAACACCATATATTTT. This translates into CASSLGAQGRNTIYF.

This chain joins TRBV6-2 or TRBV6-3 and TRBJ1-1; possibly TRBD1 for D (6 bases). This CDR3 has 13 amino acids. Trimming stripped 6 bases from V and 3 bases from J, with 11 bases between. Germline CDR1 MNHEY, CDR2 SVGEGT. This CDR3 reads CASSPRGDTEAFF. CDR3 in DNA: TGTGCCAGCAGCCCTAGGGGGGACACTGAAGCTTTCTTT.

This chain uses TRBV24-1 with TRBJ2-1, with 13 bases lining up with TRBD2. Germline values: CDR1 KGHDR, CDR2 SFDVKD. V shed 4 bases, J shed 8 bases, and the junction held 10 bases outside the gene matches. The CDR3 consists of 17 residues. The CDR3 sequence is CATSEARTSGSGDEQFF. Written as DNA, the CDR3 is TGTGCCACCAGTGAGGCCCGGACTAGCGGGAGTGGGGATGAGCAGTTCTTC.

This chain joins TRBV5-4 and TRBJ2-1; maybe TRBD1 (6 bases). Per germline, CDR1 SGHNT and CDR2 YYREEE (reference sequence). V lost 1 base, J lost 8 bases, and 7 bases lay in between. CDR3 size: 12 residues. The CDR3 DNA reads as TGTGCCAGCAGCTTGAGGGGGTATGAGCAGTTCTTC. This codes for CASSLRGYEQFF. Drawing the rest from reference TRBV5-4 and TRBJ2-1, the complete variable domain is ETGVTQSPTHLIKTRGQQVTLRCSSQSGHNTVSWYQQALGQGPQFIFQYYREEENGRGNFPPRFSGLQFPNYSSELNVNALELDDSALYLCASSLRGYEQFFGPGTRLTVL.

This sequence joins TRBV7-9 and TRBJ1-2; maybe TRBD1 (6 bases). Trimming shortened V by 5 bases and J by 2 bases, and 15 bases separated the two germline ends. The length of the CDR3 is 15 residues. In germline, CDR1 is SEHNR, CDR2 FQNEAQ (reference sequence). The CDR3 region is CASSLGQLPNYGYTF. CDR3 bases: TGTGCCAGCAGCCTCGGACAGCTCCCAAACTATGGCTACACCTTC.

The V call is TRBV7-2, the J call TRBJ2-1; D perhaps matches TRBD2 (5 bases). Germline V gives CDR1 SGHTA, CDR2 FQGNSA. The CDR3 runs to 15 residues. V lost 2 bases to trimming and J lost 4 bases, with 12 bases between them. This CDR3 reads CASSLLPGVYNEQFF. CDR3 sequence (DNA): TGTGCCAGCAGCTTACTCCCCGGGGTATACAATGAGCAGTTCTTC.

This chain uses TRBV7-2 with TRBJ2-7; 14 bases map to TRBD2. After removal of 5 bases from V and 6 bases from J, the junction contained 12 bases not matched to a gene. The CDR3 is 17 residues long. In germline, CDR1 is SGHTA, CDR2 FQGNSA. CDR3 DNA: TGTGCCAGCAGCGTAGGACTAGCGGGGGGATTAGTCGGCGAGCAGTACTTC. This codes for CASSVGLAGGLVGEQYF.

The chain carries TRBV24-1 and TRBJ2-1; maybe TRBD1 (5 bases). Germline V CDR1 and CDR2: KGHDR, SFDVKD. The CDR3 spans 15 residues. V lost 2 bases and J 0 bases, leaving 7 bases between the germline ends. In DNA, the CDR3 is TGTGCCACCAGTGATTCCAGGGTCTCCTACAATGAGCAGTTCTTC. This encodes CATSDSRVSYNEQFF.

CDR3: CASSQDRWYEQYF. In DNA form, the CDR3 reads TGTGCCAGCAGCCAAGATCGCTGGTACGAGCAGTACTTC. The chain has TRBV14 and TRBJ2-7; D not certain. The V gene lost 0 bases and the J gene lost 4 bases, with 7 bases spanning the gap. The CDR3 length is 13 residues. Per germline, CDR1 SGHDN and CDR2 FVKESK.

V is TRBV13 and J is TRBJ2-7, with TRBD2 matching over 10 bases. The germline CDR1 and CDR2 sequences are PRHDT and FYEKMQ (reference sequence). This CDR3 spans 14 amino acids. J was trimmed by 6 bases and V by 1 base; bases with no gene match: 3. The CDR3 DNA is TGTGCCAGCAGCTTAGTGCTAGCGGGGGTCGAGCAGTACTTC. Amino acid sequence: CASSLVLAGVEQYF.

The chain combines TRBV6-5 with TRBJ2-3, with 9 bases matching TRBD1. J was trimmed by 6 bases and V by 5 bases; bases with no gene match: 6. CDR1 and CDR2 (germline): MNHEY, SVGAGI. This CDR3 region has 14 residues. The CDR3 region is CASSTGTGIDTQYF. CDR3 coding DNA: TGTGCCAGCAGTACAGGGACAGGGATTGATACGCAGTATTTT.

V usage is TRBV6-5 and J usage is TRBJ2-4; 10 nucleotides match TRBD1. CDR3 length: 15 amino acids. With 0 bases clipped from V and 7 bases from J, the junction kept 3 bases outside the gene matches. CDR1 and CDR2 from the germline V gene are MNHEY and SVGAGI. The CDR3 DNA is TGTGCCAGCAGTTACTCCCCGGGACAGGGGAACATTCAGTACTTC. It codes for CASSYSPGQGNIQYF.

In this sample, this clone turned up once. J is TRBJ2-7 and V is TRBV5-8; D uncertain. This CDR3 has 12 residues. The germline V and J ends were trimmed by 0 bases and 7 bases, with 8 bases remaining between them. Germline loops: CDR1 SGHTS, CDR2 YDEGEE. The CDR3 coding sequence is TGTGCCAGCAGCTTGGTTAATCTGGAGCAGTACTTC. It codes for CASSLVNLEQYF.

The chain combines TRBV19 with TRBJ2-1; the D call may be TRBD1 or TRBD2 (5 bases each). The CDR3 is made up of 12 amino acids. Trimming removed 10 bases from V and 9 bases from J, with 16 bases in between. Germline V gene sequence: CDR1 LNHDA, CDR2 SQIVND (reference sequence). In DNA form, the CDR3 reads TGTGCCACTCTGCACGAGGGGAGTGAGCAGTTCTTC. Its translation: CATLHEGSEQFF.

This sequence joins TRBV7-2 and TRBJ1-5; 7 bases match TRBD1. Per germline, CDR1 SGHTA and CDR2 FQGNSA. Trimming took 1 base from V and 2 from J; bases not matched to a gene: 5. CDR3 length: 16 amino acids. DNA for the CDR3: TGTGCCAGCAGCTTAGGGGCAGGGGGAGGCAATCAGCCCCAGCATTTT. Translation: CASSLGAGGGNQPQHF.